One and the same sample provided the 26 T cell receptor beta chains below, sequenced in a study of blood T cell repertoires in COVID-19. The protocol was immunoSEQ multiplex PCR, while the TCRdb copy is restricted to in-frame clones and leaves out a portion. The sample has 100,000 to 150,000 clones, about four fifths seen once. The material sequenced was peripheral blood. All receptors derive from a man aged 30 to 45 with COVID-19, enrolled during active disease.

This rearrangement joins TRBV2 to TRBJ1-6; D ambiguous. The length of the CDR3 is 15 residues. V was pared by 4 bases and J by 7 bases, with 14 bases between. Germline CDR1 reads SNHLY; CDR2 reads FYNNEI. This CDR3 is CASSAWVGKNSPLHF. The CDR3 coding sequence is TGTGCCAGCAGTGCGTGGGTGGGCAAGAATTCACCCCTCCACTTT.

This clone was detected only once. The chain carries TRBV28 and TRBJ1-2; 8 bases map to TRBD1. Germline V gene sequence: CDR1 MDHEN, CDR2 SYDVKM. The CDR3 spans 15 residues. The V and J ends lost 11 bases and 5 bases, in that order; junction bases with no gene match: 16. This CDR3 is CAFGGQTGGLYGYTF. CDR3 nucleotide sequence: TGTGCCTTCGGGGGACAAACAGGGGGGCTTTATGGCTACACCTTC.

The CDR3 loop reads CAIRGQGAQRTEAFF. CDR3 nucleotides: TGTGCCATCAGAGGACAGGGGGCGCAGAGAACAGAAGCTTTCTTT. The rearrangement joins TRBV10-3 to TRBJ1-1, with 11 nucleotides matching TRBD1. V shed 6 bases, J shed 8 bases, and the junction held 11 bases outside the gene matches. The CDR3 consists of 15 residues. In germline, CDR1 is ENHRY, CDR2 SYGVKD.

This chain links TRBV18 with TRBJ1-4; D is possibly TRBD1 (6 bases). Trimming shortened V by 4 bases and J by 8 bases, and 20 bases separated the two germline ends. The CDR3 totals 16 residues. Germline CDR1 is KGHSH and CDR2 is LQKENI. The CDR3, as DNA: TGTGCCAGCTCACGGGGGACGACAGGTTCCGAGGAAAAACTGTTTTTT. Its translation: CASSRGTTGSEEKLFF.

This chain joins TRBV5-1 and TRBJ2-1; possibly TRBD1 for D (5 bases). V was cut by 0 bases and J by 2 bases, with 9 bases left in between. CDR3 length: 15 amino acids. Germline V lookup: CDR1 SGHRS, CDR2 YFSETQ. The DNA of the CDR3 is TGCGCCAGCAGCTTGGGCGCAGGGACCTACAATGAGCAGTTCTTC. As protein: CASSLGAGTYNEQFF.

This clone was counted a few times. CDR3: CASSVSGIEVEQYF. As DNA, the CDR3 is TGTGCCAGCAGCGTTAGCGGGATTGAGGTCGAGCAGTACTTC. The genes are TRBV9 and TRBJ2-7, with 8 bases that match TRBD2. The germline gives CDR1 SGDLS, CDR2 YYNGEE. The CDR3 spans 14 residues. The V gene end was trimmed by 2 bases and the J gene end by 6 bases; junction bases not matched to a gene: 7.

The J gene is TRBJ1-1, the V gene TRBV19; 7 bases are a match to TRBD1. The length of the CDR3 is 15 residues. CDR1 and CDR2 (germline): LNHDA, SQIVND (reference sequence). J was trimmed by 1 base and V by 5 bases; bases with no gene match: 7. The CDR3, as DNA: TGTGCCAGTAGTGACTACAGGGGTAAGAACACTGAAGCTTTCTTT. Its translation is CASSDYRGKNTEAFF.

The chain links TRBV5-1 to TRBJ1-4, with D uncertain. From germline, CDR1 is SGHRS and CDR2 YFSETQ. The CDR3 runs to 15 residues. V dropped 4 bases and J dropped 3 bases, with 13 bases sitting between them. CDR3 sequence (DNA): TGCGCCAGCAGCCAACTTCCGTCACCTAATGAAAAACTGTTTTTT. This encodes CASSQLPSPNEKLFF.

The chain couples TRBV19 to TRBJ2-3; D uncertain. The CDR3 has 13 amino acids. Per the germline V gene, CDR1 is LNHDA and CDR2 is SQIVND (reference sequence). Trimming shortened V by 3 bases and J by 3 bases, and 7 bases separated the two germline ends. This CDR3 reads CASSILATDTQYF. The CDR3 DNA sequence: TGTGCCAGTAGTATCCTGGCAACAGATACGCAGTATTTT.

The chain couples TRBV10-2 to TRBJ2-3; a possible D gene is TRBD1 (6 bases). V was cut by 6 bases and J by 0 bases, with 10 bases left in between. The CDR3 spans 14 residues. Per the germline V gene, CDR1 is WSHSY and CDR2 is SAAADI. The CDR3 is CASRIGQSTDTQYF. The CDR3 DNA reads as TGCGCCAGCAGAATCGGACAGAGCACAGATACGCAGTATTTT.

V is TRBV28 and J is TRBJ2-4; a possible D gene is TRBD1 (7 bases). Germline values: CDR1 MDHEN, CDR2 SYDVKM. The CDR3 runs to 18 residues. Trimming took off 6 bases at V and 7 bases at J, with 28 bases between the two ends. CDR3 DNA sequence: TGTGCCAGCAGCTCAACCCGCGACAGGGATGTAGGGAGGAACATTCAGTACTTC. Its translation is CASSSTRDRDVGRNIQYF. Full variable domain (missing parts from reference TRBV28 and TRBJ2-4): DVKVTQSSRYLVKRTGEKVFLECVQDMDHENMFWYRQDPGLGLRLIYFSYDVKMKEKGDIPEGYSVSREKKERFSLILESASTNQTSMYLCASSSTRDRDVGRNIQYFGAGTRLSVL.

The chain uses TRBV27 and TRBJ1-5, with 7 bases that match TRBD1. Per the germline V gene, CDR1 is MNHEY and CDR2 is SMNVEV (reference sequence). The CDR3 is made up of 14 amino acids. J gave up 6 bases and V 5 bases, and 7 bases lay outside the gene matches. The CDR3 DNA follows: TGTGCCAGCAGTCCTCAGGGGGAGGCTCAGCCCCAGCATTTT. The encoded protein is CASSPQGEAQPQHF.

The rearrangement links TRBV10-3 to TRBJ2-1, with TRBD1 identical over 7 bases. The germline V gene has CDR1 ENHRY and CDR2 SYGVKD. The CDR3 totals 13 residues. The V gene end was trimmed by 5 bases and the J gene end by 6 bases; junction bases not matched to a gene: 4. In DNA, the CDR3 is TGTGCCATCAGTCGACAGGGACCCAATGAGCAGTTCTTC. Translation: CAISRQGPNEQFF.

This clone was counted between two and nine times. This sequence joins TRBV27 and TRBJ1-1; the D is unclear. The V and J ends lost 6 bases and 8 bases respectively, with 13 bases between them. The CDR3 contains 12 residues. The germline V gene has CDR1 MNHEY and CDR2 SMNVEV (reference sequence). CDR3 coding DNA: TGTGCCAGCAGCGGTGACGGAGGGGAAGCTTTCTTT. Translated: CASSGDGGEAFF.

Details on this clone: One junction end disagrees with the germline gene, perhaps due to a read error. The V and J genes are TRBV10-3 and TRBJ1-1; 7 bases line up with TRBD1. The germline V gene encodes CDR1 ENHRY and CDR2 SYGVKD. CDR3 size: 13 residues. As DNA, the CDR3 is TGTGCCATCAGTGTGACAGGGAACAATGAAGCTTTCTTT. Its protein is CAISVTGNNEAFF.

As concerns this clone: One end of the junction is discordant with germline, which a read error may explain. The gene calls are TRBV19 and TRBJ1-4; D possibly corresponds to TRBD1 (6 bases). The CDR3 totals 14 residues. Germline CDR1 is LNHDA and CDR2 is SQIVND (reference sequence). CDR3 loop: CASSMGAANGKLFF. CDR3 sequence (DNA): TGTGCCAGTAGTATGGGGGCGGCTAATGGAAAACTGTTTTTT.

The rearrangement uses TRBV15 and TRBJ2-1, with D possibly being TRBD1 (6 bases). This CDR3 contains 13 residues. The ends were cut back, 0 bases at V and 11 bases at J, with 11 bases in the middle. Germline assignment: CDR1 LNHNV and CDR2 YYDKDF (reference sequence). CDR3 nucleotide sequence: TGTGCCACCAGCAGAGATCCCGGACAGAAGCAGTTCTTC. This gives the protein CATSRDPGQKQFF.

This chain uses TRBV23-1 with TRBJ2-7, with D maybe TRBD2 (6 bases). TRBV23-1 is known as an ORF, though its function is uncertain. V lost 8 bases to trimming and J lost 1 base, with 21 bases between them. This CDR3 has 16 amino acids. CDR3 protein: CASPPVGGRPSYEQYF. The CDR3 bases are TGCGCCAGCCCTCCGGTAGGTGGGAGGCCTTCCTACGAGCAGTACTTC.

The chain links TRBV2 to TRBJ1-5, with no clear D. V shed 3 bases and J shed 7 bases, with 16 bases lying between them. This CDR3 has 15 residues. Germline V CDR1 and CDR2: SNHLY, FYNNEI. CDR3 coding DNA: TGTGCCAGCAGTGACAGGAGTGGAGGTCTCCAGCCCCAGCATTTT. It is translated as CASSDRSGGLQPQHF.

The chain couples TRBV9 to TRBJ2-7; tentative D call: TRBD1 (6 bases). V was pared by 4 bases and J by 0 bases, with 14 bases between. Germline lookup yields CDR1 SGDLS and CDR2 YYNGEE. This CDR3 is built from 15 residues. CDR3 amino acids: CASSSETGRSYEQYF. DNA for the CDR3: TGTGCCAGCAGCTCCGAGACAGGTCGCTCCTACGAGCAGTACTTC.

The chain employs TRBV18 and TRBJ2-5; a possible D gene is TRBD1 (5 bases). The V end was cut by 6 bases, the J end by 4 bases, with 15 bases between. Germline CDR1 KGHSH, CDR2 LQKENI. The CDR3 runs 14 residues. This CDR3 is CASSPTGGAETQYF. DNA of the CDR3: TGTGCCAGCTCTCCTACCGGTGGGGCAGAGACCCAGTACTTC.

The gene calls are TRBV16 and TRBJ1-1, with D unresolved. The CDR3 is made up of 14 amino acids. V lost 7 bases and J lost 4, with 16 bases in between. Per the germline V gene, CDR1 is KGHSY and CDR2 is FQNENV. CDR3 nucleotides: TGTGCCAGCACCTACGACGGAGATAGCACTGAAGCTTTCTTT. It encodes CASTYDGDSTEAFF.

This clone came up a few times. The V and J genes are TRBV13 and TRBJ2-7, with unresolved D. This CDR3 has 12 residues. The V end was cut by 2 bases, the J end by 7 bases, with 9 bases between. Germline assignment: CDR1 PRHDT and CDR2 FYEKMQ (reference sequence). The CDR3 loop reads CASSLSVDEQYF. The CDR3 DNA reads TGTGCCAGCAGCTTAAGCGTGGATGAGCAGTACTTC.

The J gene is TRBJ2-5, the V gene TRBV24-1, with 11 bases lining up with TRBD2. V shed 3 bases, J shed 4 bases, and the junction held 9 bases outside the gene matches. The CDR3 length is 17 residues. Germline CDR1 KGHDR, CDR2 SFDVKD. The CDR3, as DNA: TGTGCCACCAGTGATAACGGAATAGCGGGGGGGATAGAGACCCAGTACTTC. It is translated as CATSDNGIAGGIETQYF.

The gene calls are TRBV11-3 and TRBJ2-1, with D uncertain. Germline V gene sequence: CDR1 SGHNT, CDR2 YENEEA. The CDR3 sequence is 13 residues long. With 4 bases removed from V and 3 bases from J, the gap between germline ends came to 7 bases. The CDR3 reads CASSSGFYNEQFF. In DNA, the CDR3 is TGTGCCAGCAGCTCCGGGTTCTACAATGAGCAGTTCTTC.

This clone has ten or more counts. This chain uses TRBV5-4 with TRBJ1-4; the match to TRBD1 covers 7 bases. The CDR3 runs to 15 residues. Germline CDR1 SGHNT, CDR2 YYREEE (reference sequence). The junction had 3 bases not matched to a gene; V was cut back by 1 base and J by 3 bases. CDR3: CASSLRQGANEKLFF. The CDR3 region has the DNA TGTGCCAGCAGCTTGCGCCAGGGGGCTAATGAAAAACTGTTTTTT.